Presented here are 16 T cell receptor beta chains from one specimen sequenced in a study of T-cell memory formation after mild COVID-19. TCRdb passed the 5' RACE reads through MiXCR, listing each CDR3 protein once. Seen here are 250,000 to 350,000 distinct CDR3 sequences, roughly a fifth observed once, and the top ten hold under 25%. The sample consisted of PBMCs or a T cell subset sorted from them (not recorded which). The receptors were gathered from a man between 18 and 29 years old who had mild COVID-19 (a few samples of this study predate the infection). Cell type and time point are not known.

At least ten counts were recorded for this clonotype. This chain uses TRBV10-3 with TRBJ2-4, with 9 bases aligning to TRBD1. The trim removed 6 bases at V and 6 bases at J, leaving 6 bases unmatched. CDR1 is ENHRY, CDR2 SYGVKD, per germline. There are 14 residues in the CDR3. The CDR3 spells CAISTTGGGNIQYF. CDR3 nucleotides: TGTGCCATCAGCACGACAGGGGGGGGAAACATTCAGTACTTC.

The chain employs TRBV25-1 and TRBJ2-3; 8 bases fit TRBD2. The CDR3 extends over 16 amino acids. CDR1 is MGHDK, CDR2 SYGVNS, per germline. The V gene end was trimmed by 4 bases and the J gene end by 3 bases; junction bases not matched to a gene: 9. The DNA of the CDR3 is TGTGCCAGCAGTGTGCCGACTAGCGATAGAACAGATACGCAGTATTTT. Protein product: CASSVPTSDRTDTQYF.

The chain couples TRBV4-1 to TRBJ1-4; D gene unclear. The CDR3 loop spans 15 amino acids. V lost 3 bases and J 5 bases, leaving 13 bases between the germline ends. The germline V gene encodes CDR1 MGHRA and CDR2 YSYEKL. In DNA form, the CDR3 reads TGCGCCAGCAGCCAGATTTCCCCGCAAAATGAAAAACTGTTTTTT. Residues: CASSQISPQNEKLFF.

This clonotype appeared a few times. V is TRBV5-5 and J is TRBJ2-2, with 8 bases that match TRBD1. The CDR3 totals 16 residues. Germline V gives CDR1 SGHKS, CDR2 YYEKEE (reference sequence). The trim removed 3 bases at V and 4 bases at J, leaving 8 bases unmatched. The CDR3 loop is CASSSPTGGVTGELFF. The CDR3 nucleotides read TGTGCCAGCAGCTCGCCCACAGGGGGAGTCACCGGGGAGCTGTTTTTT.

This clonotype was observed at least ten times. The chain couples TRBV7-9 to TRBJ1-3; no clear D. The germline CDR1 and CDR2 sequences are SEHNR and FQNEAQ (reference sequence). Trimming took off 5 bases at V and 4 bases at J, with 6 bases between the two ends. There are 12 residues in the CDR3. CDR3 loop: CASSQTGNTIYF. CDR3 DNA: TGTGCCAGCAGCCAGACAGGAAACACCATATATTTT.

This chain uses TRBV5-1 with TRBJ2-3; 7 nucleotides agree with TRBD1. V dropped 2 bases and J dropped 3; count of bases not matched to a gene: 3. The CDR3 totals 14 residues. CDR1 and CDR2 from the germline V gene are SGHRS and YFSETQ. As DNA, the CDR3 is TGCGCCAGCAGCTTACAGGGGCAAACAGATACGCAGTATTTT. This translates into CASSLQGQTDTQYF.

A few counts support this clonotype. The rearrangement joins TRBV5-1 to TRBJ2-7; 7 bases are a match to TRBD1. The V gene's germline CDR1 is SGHRS and CDR2 YFSETQ. The CDR3 is 14 amino acids. The ends lost 5 bases at V and 2 bases at J; junction bases unmatched: 7. The CDR3 sequence is CASRYRQGAYEQYF. CDR3 in DNA: TGCGCCAGCAGGTACCGGCAGGGGGCCTACGAGCAGTACTTC.

Only a few counts were recorded for this clonotype. The CDR3 sequence: CASSLVGGYTDTQYF. The CDR3 region has the DNA TGTGCCAGCAGCTTAGTAGGCGGGTACACAGATACGCAGTATTTT. The chain joins TRBV11-2 to TRBJ2-3, with D possibly TRBD2 on 5 matching bases. Trimming took off 1 base at V and 2 bases at J, with 10 bases between the two ends. The length of the CDR3 is 15 residues. The V gene's germline CDR1 is SGHAT and CDR2 FQNNGV.

This rearrangement joins TRBV29-1 to TRBJ2-1, with TRBD2 identical over 7 bases. Looked up from germline, CDR1 is SQVTM and CDR2 is ANQGSEA. V trimming: 6 bases; J trimming: 3 bases; junction bases outside the gene matches: 5. The CDR3 sequence is 13 residues long. CDR3 DNA sequence: TGCAGCGTCGCCGGGGGGAACTACAATGAGCAGTTCTTC. The encoded protein is CSVAGGNYNEQFF.

In this sample, this clonotype turned up a few times. The rearrangement uses TRBV4-3 and TRBJ2-2; 9 bases fit TRBD1. There are 18 residues in the CDR3. V lost 0 bases, J lost 6 bases, and 11 bases stayed unmatched. Per germline, CDR1 LGHNA and CDR2 YSLEER. CDR3 in DNA: TGCGCCAGCAGCCAAGATTTTCTCACGGGGACAGGGTCCGGGGAGCTGTTTTTT. Translation: CASSQDFLTGTGSGELFF.

This clonotype was detected many times. The chain couples TRBV12-3 or TRBV12-4 to TRBJ2-1; perhaps TRBD1 as D (5 bases). Trimming shortened V by 5 bases and J by 8 bases, and 7 bases separated the two germline ends. The CDR3 has 11 amino acids. The DNA for the CDR3 is TGTGCCAGCAGTAGGACACATGAGCAGTTCTTC. Its protein product is CASSRTHEQFF.

The chain is built from TRBV7-2 and TRBJ2-4; 12 bases match TRBD2. V gave up 0 bases and J gave up 6 bases; unmatched junction bases: 0. The CDR3 loop spans 15 amino acids. Per germline, CDR1 SGHTA and CDR2 FQGNSA. The CDR3 sequence: CASSLATSGGNIQYF. The CDR3 region has the DNA TGTGCCAGCAGCTTAGCGACTAGCGGGGGAAACATTCAGTACTTC.

This clonotype showed up just a few times. This chain connects TRBV7-2 to TRBJ1-1; no reliable D call. Germline V CDR1 and CDR2: SGHTA, FQGNSA. The ends were cut back, 1 base at V and 4 bases at J, with 4 bases in the middle. The CDR3 consists of 12 residues. Written as DNA, the CDR3 is TGTGCCAGCAGCTTAGATTTCACTGAAGCTTTCTTT. Translation: CASSLDFTEAFF.

This chain links TRBV12-3 or TRBV12-4 with TRBJ2-5; D gene ambiguous. The CDR3 has 13 amino acids. V lost 2 bases and J 2 bases, leaving 6 bases between the germline ends. CDR3 loop: CASSLTRQETQYF. The CDR3 bases are TGTGCCAGCAGTTTAACCAGACAAGAGACCCAGTACTTC.

This clonotype showed up many times. The chain links TRBV7-9 to TRBJ2-1, with a weak D call TRBD2 (6 bases). The length of the CDR3 is 16 residues. Trimming removed 3 bases at V and 9 bases at J, with 21 bases between. Per germline, CDR1 SEHNR and CDR2 FQNEAQ (reference sequence). CDR3 sequence: CASSLTGTGTAGEQFF. The DNA of the CDR3 is TGTGCCAGCAGCTTGACCGGGACTGGGACCGCTGGTGAGCAGTTCTTC. Full variable domain (rest looked up from reference TRBV7-9 and TRBJ2-1): DTGVSQNPRHKITKRGQNVTFRCDPISEHNRLYWYRQTLGQGPEFLTYFQNEAQLEKSRLLSDRFSAERPKGSFSTLEIQRTEQGDSAMYLCASSLTGTGTAGEQFFGPGTRLTVL.

A few counts support this clonotype. This chain joins TRBV9 and TRBJ2-3, with D maybe TRBD2 (5 bases). V lost 2 bases and J 0 bases, leaving 7 bases between the germline ends. The CDR3 is 14 amino acids. Germline CDR1 SGDLS, CDR2 YYNGEE. The CDR3 DNA reads TGTGCCAGCAGCGTCCCGGGGAGCACAGATACGCAGTATTTT. As protein: CASSVPGSTDTQYF.